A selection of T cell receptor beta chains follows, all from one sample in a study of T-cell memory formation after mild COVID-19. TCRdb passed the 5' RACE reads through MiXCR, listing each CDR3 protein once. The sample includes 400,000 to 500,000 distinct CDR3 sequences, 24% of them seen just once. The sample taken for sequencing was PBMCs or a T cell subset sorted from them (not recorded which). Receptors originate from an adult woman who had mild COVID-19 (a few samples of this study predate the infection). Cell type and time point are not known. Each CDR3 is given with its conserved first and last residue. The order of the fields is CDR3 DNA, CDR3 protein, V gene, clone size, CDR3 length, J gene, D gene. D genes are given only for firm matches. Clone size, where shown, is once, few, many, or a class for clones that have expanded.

TGTGCCATCAGTGAGTCAACGGGACCGAACCTAGCCAAAAACATTCAGTACTTC	CAISESTGPNLAKNIQYF	TRBV10-3	NA	18	TRBJ2-4	NA
TGCGCCAGCAGCCGGGGCATCCGCAACACCGGGGAGCTGTTTTTT	CASSRGIRNTGELFF	TRBV5-1	few	15	TRBJ2-2	NA
TGTGCCAGTAGTAGGGGACCGACTATTTACGAGCAGTACTTC	CASSRGPTIYEQYF	TRBV19	NA	14	TRBJ2-7	NA
TGTGCCAGCAGCCCCATTGCGGGGGGGTCCTACAATGAGCAGTTCTTC	CASSPIAGGSYNEQFF	TRBV7-6	NA	16	TRBJ2-1	TRBD2
TGTGCCAGTAGCTCGGGGGGGGGCCGGGCCAATGAGCAGTTCTTC	CASSSGGGRANEQFF	TRBV19	NA	15	TRBJ2-1	TRBD2
TGTGCCAGTAGTATAGCCTTAGGAGTCTCGTATGGCTACACCTTC	CASSIALGVSYGYTF	TRBV19	NA	15	TRBJ1-2	NA
TGCAGTGCTAGAGATCCCACGAACACTGAAGCTTTCTTT	CSARDPTNTEAFF	TRBV20-1	NA	13	TRBJ1-1	NA
TGTGCCAGCGGCGGACTAGCGGGAGTTAACACCGGGGAGCTGTTTTTT	CASGGLAGVNTGELFF	TRBV7-6	NA	16	TRBJ2-2	TRBD2
TGTGCCATCAGGGATAGCGGGAGGGTCTACAATGAGCAGTTCTTC	CAIRDSGRVYNEQFF	TRBV10-3	NA	15	TRBJ2-1	TRBD2
TGTGCCAGCAGTGGCGACAGGCGAAAACTGTTTTTT	CASSGDRRKLFF	TRBV2	NA	12	TRBJ1-4	NA
TGTGCCAGCAGCTTGGGGACAGGTCAGAACACTGAAGCTTTCTTT	CASSLGTGQNTEAFF	TRBV5-4	NA	15	TRBJ1-1	TRBD1
TGTGCCAGCGGCCAGAGCAGACAGGCGAACACCGGGGAGCTGTTTTTT	CASGQSRQANTGELFF	TRBV6-1	NA	16	TRBJ2-2	NA
TGTGCCAGCAGCTTAAGTGCTAGCGGGGTACAAGAGACCCAGTACTTC	CASSLSASGVQETQYF	TRBV7-6	NA	16	TRBJ2-5	TRBD2
TGTGCCAGCAGTTACCGACGGGACAGTTCCTACGAGCAGTACTTC	CASSYRRDSSYEQYF	TRBV6-6	NA	15	TRBJ2-7	TRBD1
TGTGCCAGCAGTTTTTGGGGGGGCTCCTACAATGAGCAGTTCTTC	CASSFWGGSYNEQFF	TRBV12-3/TRBV12-4	few	15	TRBJ2-1	TRBD2
TGTGCCAGCAGGCTACAGGGTTCCACTGAAGCTTTCTTT	CASRLQGSTEAFF	TRBV6-6	few	13	TRBJ1-1	NA
TGTGCCACCAGTGACCGCGAATACGACAGGGCGGTTGGCTATGGCTACACCTTC	CATSDREYDRAVGYGYTF	TRBV24-1	NA	18	TRBJ1-2	TRBD1
TGTGCCAGCAGTTTACTTTTCGGGGACCCTTACTACGAGCAGTACTTC	CASSLLFGDPYYEQYF	TRBV12-3/TRBV12-4	NA	16	TRBJ2-7	NA
TGTGCCAGCAACGATTTTCCTTACGAGCAGTACTTC	CASNDFPYEQYF	TRBV6-2/TRBV6-3	NA	12	TRBJ2-7	NA
TGTGCCAGCAGTTACTCCGGGGGGAGATCACCCCTCCACTTT	CASSYSGGRSPLHF	TRBV6-5	NA	14	TRBJ1-6	NA
TGTGCCAGCAGCCTCCTCGGGGGGGCTGCCTCGGTCGAGCAGTACTTC	CASSLLGGAASVEQYF	TRBV5-5	few	16	TRBJ2-7	TRBD2
TGTGCCAGCAGCCCCTTAGGCCTAGCGGGAGGTGTGGGTGAGCAGTTCTTC	CASSPLGLAGGVGEQFF	TRBV7-2	few	17	TRBJ2-1	TRBD2
TGCAGCGTTGATCGGGGGGGCACCGGGGAGCTGTTTTTT	CSVDRGGTGELFF	TRBV29-1	NA	13	TRBJ2-2	TRBD2
TGTGCCAGCAGTTCCCCTAGCGGGGGGCCCTACGAGCAGTACTTC	CASSSPSGGPYEQYF	TRBV12-3/TRBV12-4	NA	15	TRBJ2-7	TRBD2
TGTGCCAGCAGCTTGGGGACGGCGGTTCTAGATACGCAGTATTTT	CASSLGTAVLDTQYF	TRBV7-9	NA	15	TRBJ2-3	NA
TGTGCCACCAGTGACCCCCGGGTTCGGAATCAGCCCCAGCATTTT	CATSDPRVRNQPQHF	TRBV24-1	few	15	TRBJ1-5	NA
TGTGCCAGCAGCAATGACAGAATTAGCTTCTACAATGAGCAGTTCTTC	CASSNDRISFYNEQFF	TRBV12-3/TRBV12-4	few	16	TRBJ2-1	NA
TGTGCCATCAGTGAGTGGGGGGAGCAGTTCTTC	CAISEWGEQFF	TRBV10-3	NA	11	TRBJ2-1	NA
TGTGCCAGCAGCTCCGGGGGCAATGAGCAGTTCTTC	CASSSGGNEQFF	TRBV5-1	many	12	TRBJ2-1	NA
TGTGCCAGCAGCGTACAGATAGCAGATACGCAGTATTTT	CASSVQIADTQYF	TRBV9	NA	13	TRBJ2-3	NA
TGTGCCAGCAGCCAGGACCTGACTAGCGGGAGCGGTACGCAGTATTTT	CASSQDLTSGSGTQYF	TRBV4-2	few	16	TRBJ2-3	TRBD2
TGTGCCAGCAGTAGAACGGGGTTCTATGGCTACACCTTC	CASSRTGFYGYTF	TRBV7-2	NA	13	TRBJ1-2	NA
TGTGCCAGCAGCTTATCCGGGACATCGAACCGCGAGCAGTACTTC	CASSLSGTSNREQYF	TRBV7-8	NA	15	TRBJ2-7	NA
TGCGCCAGCAGAGAAGACTCAGGGGGCACGGAGACCCAGTACTTC	CASREDSGGTETQYF	TRBV10-2	NA	15	TRBJ2-5	TRBD1
TGTGCCAGCAGTTACTTGGGACTGAGCTCTGGAAACACCATATATTTT	CASSYLGLSSGNTIYF	TRBV12-3/TRBV12-4	NA	16	TRBJ1-3	NA
TGTGCCAGTAGTATAGGACTAGGGCTGCCAGATACGCAGTATTTT	CASSIGLGLPDTQYF	TRBV19	many	15	TRBJ2-3	NA
TGTGCCAGCAGCTCAAGGACAGTTGTAAATACTGAGCAGTTCTTC	CASSSRTVVNTEQFF	TRBV7-9	NA	15	TRBJ2-1	NA
TGTGCCAGCAGTTCCGGGACAGGGCGAGTTGAGCAGTTCTTC	CASSSGTGRVEQFF	TRBV27	once	14	TRBJ2-1	TRBD1
TGCGCCAGCAGCCAAGTAAATGACAATCAGCCCCAGCATTTT	CASSQVNDNQPQHF	TRBV4-3	few	14	TRBJ1-5	NA
TGTGCCAGCAGCTCCGGGGGCTTTGCAAACACCATATATTTT	CASSSGGFANTIYF	TRBV5-6	NA	14	TRBJ1-3	NA
TGTGCCACCAGTGACCCCGGGACTAGCGGGAGTAATGAGCAGTTCTTC	CATSDPGTSGSNEQFF	TRBV24-1	few	16	TRBJ2-1	TRBD2
TGTGCCAGCAGCTTAGGGACTGTTACTGTCCAAGAGACCCAGTACTTC	CASSLGTVTVQETQYF	TRBV7-6	NA	16	TRBJ2-5	NA
TGCAGCGCCGGGACAGCCTCTGGAAACACCATATATTTT	CSAGTASGNTIYF	TRBV29-1	NA	13	TRBJ1-3	TRBD1
TGTGCCAGCAGCGTAGCTGTTGACAGCCACACTAACTATGGCTACACCTTC	CASSVAVDSHTNYGYTF	TRBV9	few	17	TRBJ1-2	NA
TGCGCCAGCAGTCTGGACTTGGTTCTGAGCTCCTACAATGAGCAGTTCTTC	CASSLDLVLSSYNEQFF	TRBV5-1	NA	17	TRBJ2-1	NA
TGTGCCAGCAGTTTATCGGTAGCCTTAGCCAAAAACATTCAGTACTTC	CASSLSVALAKNIQYF	TRBV27	few	16	TRBJ2-4	NA
TGTGCCAGCAGCCCTATTGTGGGGGCGGACAATTCACCCCTCCACTTT	CASSPIVGADNSPLHF	TRBV7-2	few	16	TRBJ1-6	NA
TGTGCCAGCAGCTTCCGGGACAGGGCCTACGAGCAGTACTTC	CASSFRDRAYEQYF	TRBV5-5	NA	14	TRBJ2-7	TRBD1
TGTGCCAGCAGCTCCTACGGACTAGCGGGGTCACAAGAGACCCAGTACTTC	CASSSYGLAGSQETQYF	TRBV11-2	few	17	TRBJ2-5	TRBD2
TGCAGCGCAGAAAGGACTTCACTGGGTGGGGATGAGCAGTTCTTC	CSAERTSLGGDEQFF	TRBV29-1	few	15	TRBJ2-1	NA
TGCGCCAGCAGCCAAACAGAGAACACCTTC	CASSQTENTF	TRBV4-1	NA	10	TRBJ1-2	NA
TGCGCCAGCAGCTTGGTCAGCCAGGCCCAAGAGACCCAGTACTTC	CASSLVSQAQETQYF	TRBV5-1	few	15	TRBJ2-5	NA
TGCAGTGCTAGAAAGGGTCAGGGCCAAGAGACCCAGTACTTC	CSARKGQGQETQYF	TRBV20-1	NA	14	TRBJ2-5	NA
TGTGCCAGCAGTTTACGTAAGTGGACTAGCGGCTCCTACGAGCAGTACTTC	CASSLRKWTSGSYEQYF	TRBV12-3/TRBV12-4	few	17	TRBJ2-7	TRBD2